A selection of T cell receptor beta chains follows, all from one sample in a study of OX40 agonist ivuxolimab in advanced cancers. Libraries were prepared by immunoSEQ multiplex PCR; TCRdb keeps only in-frame clonotypes and omits some of them. The table has 95,000 to 100,000 clones, roughly four fifths seen once; the top ten hold around 5.8%. This sample comprised CD4+ or CD8+ T cells sorted from blood, obtained in a trial of the OX40 agonist ivuxolimab. The receptors were gathered from an adult with an advanced solid tumor such as melanoma, head and neck, liver or kidney cancer. CDR3s include the opening cysteine and the closing phenylalanine or tryptophan. The D gene is left open where the match is weak. Not every row has a clone size; where given, it reads once, few, many or a size class.

V: TRBV5-4; D: TRBD1; J: TRBJ2-5; size: -; CDR3: CASSRGTGRETQYF; DNA: TGTGCCAGCAGCCGCGGGACAGGGAGAGAGACCCAGTACTTC
V: TRBV7-8; D: TRBD2; J: TRBJ2-1; size: -; CDR3: CASSLGLAGGDNEQFF; DNA: TGTGCCAGCAGCTTAGGGCTAGCGGGAGGGGACAATGAGCAGTTCTTC
V: TRBV4-2; D: -; J: TRBJ2-6; size: many; CDR3: CASSQGRDSGANVLTF; DNA: TGTGCCAGCAGCCAAGGACGGGACTCTGGGGCCAACGTCCTGACTTTC
V: TRBV2; D: -; J: TRBJ2-7; size: -; CDR3: CASSDPGEWEQYF; DNA: TGTGCCAGCAGTGACCCAGGGGAGTGGGAGCAGTACTTC
V: TRBV6-1; D: TRBD1; J: TRBJ2-7; size: -; CDR3: CASGRDRGGEQYF; DNA: TGTGCCAGCGGACGGGACAGGGGGGGCGAGCAGTACTTC
V: TRBV18; D: -; J: TRBJ2-6; size: -; CDR3: CASSPSRGSGANVLTF; DNA: TGTGCCAGCTCACCCTCCAGGGGCTCTGGGGCCAACGTCCTGACTTTC
V: TRBV5-1; D: -; J: TRBJ2-2; size: -; CDR3: CASSDTGPGGELFF; DNA: TGCGCCAGCAGCGACACTGGCCCGGGCGGGGAGCTGTTTTTT
V: TRBV10-3; D: -; J: TRBJ2-7; size: few; CDR3: CAISVGGEQYF; DNA: TGTGCCATCAGTGTAGGGGGCGAGCAGTACTTC
V: TRBV29-1; D: -; J: TRBJ1-5; size: -; CDR3: CSVRWGEGQPQHF; DNA: TGCAGCGTTCGGTGGGGGGAAGGACAGCCCCAGCATTTT
V: TRBV4-2; D: -; J: TRBJ2-3; size: -; CDR3: CASSQERDRVDTQYF; DNA: TGTGCCAGCAGCCAAGAACGGGACCGAGTGGATACGCAGTATTTT
V: TRBV6-5; D: TRBD1; J: TRBJ2-7; size: -; CDR3: CASSPGQGAGEQYF; DNA: TGTGCCAGCAGTCCTGGACAGGGGGCGGGGGAGCAGTACTTC
V: TRBV6-1; D: -; J: TRBJ1-2; size: -; CDR3: CASSEQVTNYGYTF; DNA: TGTGCCAGCAGTGAACAGGTTACTAACTATGGCTACACCTTC
V: TRBV6-1; D: -; J: TRBJ1-5; size: -; CDR3: CASGDVGQPQHF; DNA: TGTGCCAGCGGGGACGTGGGTCAGCCCCAGCATTTT
V: TRBV15; D: -; J: TRBJ1-5; size: -; CDR3: CATSRGALNQPQHF; DNA: TGTGCCACCAGCAGAGGGGCACTAAATCAGCCCCAGCATTTT
V: TRBV2; D: -; J: TRBJ1-3; size: -; CDR3: CASSGTASGNTIYF; DNA: TGTGCCAGCAGTGGGACGGCGTCAGGAAACACCATATATTTT
V: TRBV9; D: -; J: TRBJ2-7; size: -; CDR3: CASSVGAGYSYEQYF; DNA: TGTGCCAGCAGCGTAGGGGCGGGGTACTCCTACGAGCAGTACTTC